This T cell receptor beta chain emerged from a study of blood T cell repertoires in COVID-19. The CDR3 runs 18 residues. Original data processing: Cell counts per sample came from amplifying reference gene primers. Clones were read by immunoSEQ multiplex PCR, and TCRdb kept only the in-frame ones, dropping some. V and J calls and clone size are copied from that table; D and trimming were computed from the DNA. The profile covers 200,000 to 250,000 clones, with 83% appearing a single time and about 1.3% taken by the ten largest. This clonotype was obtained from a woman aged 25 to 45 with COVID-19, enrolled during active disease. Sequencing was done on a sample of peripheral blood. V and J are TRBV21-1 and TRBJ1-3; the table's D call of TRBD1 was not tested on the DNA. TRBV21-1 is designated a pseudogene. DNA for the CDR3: TGTGCCAGCAGCCCTCCCGCGACAGCAATTCCCTCTGGAAACACCATATATTTT. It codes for CASSPPATAIPSGNTIYF.